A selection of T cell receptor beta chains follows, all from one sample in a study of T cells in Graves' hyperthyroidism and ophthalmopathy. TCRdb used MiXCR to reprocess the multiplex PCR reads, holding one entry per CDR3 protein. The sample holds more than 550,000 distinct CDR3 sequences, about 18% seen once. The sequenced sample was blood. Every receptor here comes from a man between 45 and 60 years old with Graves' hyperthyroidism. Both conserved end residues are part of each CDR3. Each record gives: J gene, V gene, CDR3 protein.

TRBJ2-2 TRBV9 CASSVAGGQAGELFF
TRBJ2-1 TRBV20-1 CSAKSGTSGNNEQFF
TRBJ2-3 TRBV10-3 CAITSDPTSGSTDTQYF
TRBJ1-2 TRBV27 CASSASYAQGQLLGYTF
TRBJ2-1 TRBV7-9 CASSSPTSGSYNEQFF
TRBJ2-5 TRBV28 CASVGGVGVTQYF
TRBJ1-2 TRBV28 CASSSTGHYGYTF
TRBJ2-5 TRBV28 CASQQETQYF
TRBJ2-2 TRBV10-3 CAISEQGYTGELFF
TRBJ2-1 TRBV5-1 CASSLVTGAAYNEQFF
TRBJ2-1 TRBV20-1 CSARDHFLSSYNEQFF
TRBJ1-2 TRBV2 CASNQDRGTGGYTF
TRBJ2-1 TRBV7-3 CASSLSQGSDEQFF
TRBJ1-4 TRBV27 CASSSPHRNEKLFF
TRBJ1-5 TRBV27 CASSLRWEGQPQHF
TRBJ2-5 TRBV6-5 CASSYFGAGQETQYF
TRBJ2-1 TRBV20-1 CSLLGEYYNEQFF
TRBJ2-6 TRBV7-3 CASSFWGGPGANVLTF
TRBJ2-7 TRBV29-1 CSVEGGLAGSWLYEQYF
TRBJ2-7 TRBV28 CASSFRDEQYF
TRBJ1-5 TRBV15 CATSRDTGAGQPQHF
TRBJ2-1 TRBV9 CASSVVAGDREQFF
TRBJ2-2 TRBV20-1 CSAMSGQAVTGELFF
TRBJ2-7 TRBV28 CASSFIGRTEQYF
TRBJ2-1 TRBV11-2 CASSLDGGRIYNEQFF
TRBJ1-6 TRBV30 CAWSDTGGGSPLHF
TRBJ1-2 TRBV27 CASSFGQEANYGYTF
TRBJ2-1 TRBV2 CAAQKEGQIVNEQFF
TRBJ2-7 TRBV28 CASSPAASGTYEQYF
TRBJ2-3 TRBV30 CAWSGGGGWSTDTQYF
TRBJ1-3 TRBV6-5 CASSYSAGAGNTIYF
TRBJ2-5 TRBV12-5 CASALAGVGETQYF
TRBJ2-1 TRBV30 CAWSPGNEQFF
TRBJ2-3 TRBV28 CASSPAWTSGSTDTQYF
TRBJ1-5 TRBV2 CASSRQRNQPQHF
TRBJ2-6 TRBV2 CASSRRGQSFSGANVLTF
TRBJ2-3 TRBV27 CASSLESAAGDTQYF
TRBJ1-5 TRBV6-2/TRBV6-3 CASSKNRGGQPQHF
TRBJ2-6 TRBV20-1 CSASDSTGANVLTF
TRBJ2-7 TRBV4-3 CASSQDRGLATYEQYF
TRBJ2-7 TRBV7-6 CASSLAPGPPYEQYF
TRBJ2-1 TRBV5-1 CASSKTSGRQVEQFF
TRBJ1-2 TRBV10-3 CAISEWDGSYGYTF
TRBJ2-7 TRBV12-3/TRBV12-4 CASSHGQGYEQYF
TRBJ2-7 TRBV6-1 CASSLGGLAGQYF
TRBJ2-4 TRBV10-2 CASKQSKNIQYF
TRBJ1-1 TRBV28 CASSLWIRGDNTEAFF
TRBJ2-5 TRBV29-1 CSAWTGGETQYF
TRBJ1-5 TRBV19 CASRILDRGGNQPQHF
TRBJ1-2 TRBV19 CASRVREDYGYTF
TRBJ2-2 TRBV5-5 CASSLWTDNTGELFF
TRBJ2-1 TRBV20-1 CSARDQAASSYNEQFF
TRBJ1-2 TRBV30 CAHDVVGTYGYTF
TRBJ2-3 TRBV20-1 CSARDNTDTQCF
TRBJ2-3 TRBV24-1 CATGRGGRLTDTQYF
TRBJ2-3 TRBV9 CASSVRGLAGADTQYF
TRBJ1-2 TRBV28 CASSWTGGIYGYTF
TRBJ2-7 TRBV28 CASSFPFRRDREQYF